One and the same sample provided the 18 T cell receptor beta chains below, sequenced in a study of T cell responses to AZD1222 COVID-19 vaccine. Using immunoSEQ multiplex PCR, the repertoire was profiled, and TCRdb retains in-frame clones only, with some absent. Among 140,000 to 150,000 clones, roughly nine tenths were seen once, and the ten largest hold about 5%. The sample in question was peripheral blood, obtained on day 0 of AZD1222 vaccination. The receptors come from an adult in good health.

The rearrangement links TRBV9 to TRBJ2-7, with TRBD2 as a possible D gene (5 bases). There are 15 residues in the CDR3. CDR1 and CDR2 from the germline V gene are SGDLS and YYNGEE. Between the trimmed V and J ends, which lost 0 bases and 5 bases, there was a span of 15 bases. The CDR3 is CASSVAGSDFDEQYF. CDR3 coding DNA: TGTGCCAGCAGCGTAGCGGGGTCAGACTTCGACGAGCAGTACTTC.

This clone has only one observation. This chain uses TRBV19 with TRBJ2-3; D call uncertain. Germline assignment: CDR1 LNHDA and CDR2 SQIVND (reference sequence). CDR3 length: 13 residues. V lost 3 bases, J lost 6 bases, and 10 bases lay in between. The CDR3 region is CASSIGFDDTQYF. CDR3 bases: TGTGCCAGTAGTATTGGTTTCGACGATACGCAGTATTTT. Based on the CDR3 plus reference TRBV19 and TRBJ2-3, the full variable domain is DGGITQSPKYLFRKEGQNVTLSCEQNLNHDAMYWYRQDPGQGLRLIYYSQIVNDFQKGDIAEGYSVSREKKESFPLTVTSAQKNPTAFYLCASSIGFDDTQYFGPGTRLTVL.

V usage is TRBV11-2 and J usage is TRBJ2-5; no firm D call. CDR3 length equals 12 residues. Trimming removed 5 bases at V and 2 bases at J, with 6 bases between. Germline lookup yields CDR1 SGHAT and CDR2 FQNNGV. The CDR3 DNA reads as TGTGCCAGCAGCAAACCACAAGAGACCCAGTACTTC. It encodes CASSKPQETQYF.

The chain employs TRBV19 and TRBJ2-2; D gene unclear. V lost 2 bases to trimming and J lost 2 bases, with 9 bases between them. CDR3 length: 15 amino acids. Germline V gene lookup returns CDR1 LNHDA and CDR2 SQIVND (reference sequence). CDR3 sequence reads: CASSIRAVNTGELFF. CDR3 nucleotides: TGTGCCAGTAGTATACGGGCAGTAAACACCGGGGAGCTGTTTTTT.

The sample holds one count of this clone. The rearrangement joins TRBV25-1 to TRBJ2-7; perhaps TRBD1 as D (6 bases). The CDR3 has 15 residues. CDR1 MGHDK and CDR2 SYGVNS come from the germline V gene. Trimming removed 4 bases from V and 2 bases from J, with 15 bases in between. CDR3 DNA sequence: TGTGCCAGCAGTGGACGACAGGACTCTACCTACGAGCAGTACTTC. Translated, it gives CASSGRQDSTYEQYF.

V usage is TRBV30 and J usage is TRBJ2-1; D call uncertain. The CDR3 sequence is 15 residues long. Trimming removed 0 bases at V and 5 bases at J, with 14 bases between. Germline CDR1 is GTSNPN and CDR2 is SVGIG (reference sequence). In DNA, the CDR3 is TGTGCCTGGAGTGTACCCACTCGGGTACACAATGAGCAGTTCTTC. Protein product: CAWSVPTRVHNEQFF.

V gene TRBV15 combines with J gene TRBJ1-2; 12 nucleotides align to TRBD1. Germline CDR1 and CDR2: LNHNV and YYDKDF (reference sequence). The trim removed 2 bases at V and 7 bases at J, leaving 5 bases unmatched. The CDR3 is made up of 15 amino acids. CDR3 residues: CATSRWDRGRGGYTF. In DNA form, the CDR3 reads TGTGCCACCAGCAGATGGGACAGGGGGCGTGGTGGCTACACCTTC. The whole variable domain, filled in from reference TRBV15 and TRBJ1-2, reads DAMVIQNPRYQVTQFGKPVTLSCSQTLNHNVMYWYQQKSSQAPKLLFHYYDKDFNNEADTPDNFQSRRPNTSFCFLDIRSPGLGDTAMYLCATSRWDRGRGGYTFGSGTRLTVV.

The CDR3 sequence is CASTTALNYGYTF. The DNA for the CDR3 is TGTGCCAGCACTACAGCACTTAACTATGGCTACACCTTC. The chain has TRBV6-6 and TRBJ1-2, with D unresolved. The V gene's germline CDR1 is MNHNY and CDR2 SVGAGI (reference sequence). V shed 7 bases and J shed 1 base, with 10 bases lying between them. The CDR3 consists of 13 residues.

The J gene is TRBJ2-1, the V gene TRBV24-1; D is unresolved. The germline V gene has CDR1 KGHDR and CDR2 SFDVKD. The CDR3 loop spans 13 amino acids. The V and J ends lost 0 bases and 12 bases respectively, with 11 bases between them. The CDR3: CATSDLEISGQFF. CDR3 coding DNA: TGTGCCACCAGTGATTTGGAGATAAGTGGGCAGTTCTTC.

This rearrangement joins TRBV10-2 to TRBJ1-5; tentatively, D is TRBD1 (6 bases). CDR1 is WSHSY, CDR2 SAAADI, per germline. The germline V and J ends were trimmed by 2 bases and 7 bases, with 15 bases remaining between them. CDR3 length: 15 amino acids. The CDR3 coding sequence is TGCGCCAGCAGTGAGCACAGGGTGGGGGGACAGCCCCAGCATTTT. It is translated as CASSEHRVGGQPQHF.

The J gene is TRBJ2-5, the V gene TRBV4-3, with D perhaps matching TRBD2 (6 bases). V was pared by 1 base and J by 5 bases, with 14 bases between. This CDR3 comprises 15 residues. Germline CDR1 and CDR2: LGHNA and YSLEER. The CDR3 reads CASSQGEDYRETQYF. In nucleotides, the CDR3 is TGCGCCAGCAGCCAAGGTGAGGACTATAGGGAGACCCAGTACTTC.

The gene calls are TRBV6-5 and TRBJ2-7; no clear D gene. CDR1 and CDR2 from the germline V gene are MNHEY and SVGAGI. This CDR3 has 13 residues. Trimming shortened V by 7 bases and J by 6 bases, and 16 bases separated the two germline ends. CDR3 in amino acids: CASNPTIFREQYF. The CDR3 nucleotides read TGTGCCAGCAACCCGACGATTTTCCGCGAGCAGTACTTC.

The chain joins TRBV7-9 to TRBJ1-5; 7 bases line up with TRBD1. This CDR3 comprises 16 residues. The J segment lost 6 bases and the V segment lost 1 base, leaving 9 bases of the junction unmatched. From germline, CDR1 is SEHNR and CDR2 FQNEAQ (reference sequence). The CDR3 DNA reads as TGTGCCAGCAGCTTAGGGACAGGTGGTGTTAGTCAGCCCCAGCATTTT. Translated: CASSLGTGGVSQPQHF.

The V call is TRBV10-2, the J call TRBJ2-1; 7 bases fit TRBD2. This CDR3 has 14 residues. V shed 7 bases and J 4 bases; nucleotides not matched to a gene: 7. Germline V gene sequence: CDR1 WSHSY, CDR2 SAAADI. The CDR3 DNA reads TGCGCCAGCATGGGCGGGAGTTCGTACAATGAGCAGTTCTTC. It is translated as CASMGGSSYNEQFF.

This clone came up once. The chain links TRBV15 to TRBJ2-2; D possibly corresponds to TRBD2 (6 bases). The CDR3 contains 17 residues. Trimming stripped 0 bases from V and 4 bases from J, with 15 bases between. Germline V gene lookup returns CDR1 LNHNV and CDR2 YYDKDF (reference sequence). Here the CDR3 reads CATSRDRGRDVTGELFF. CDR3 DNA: TGTGCCACCAGCAGAGATCGAGGGCGGGATGTCACCGGGGAGCTGTTTTTT.

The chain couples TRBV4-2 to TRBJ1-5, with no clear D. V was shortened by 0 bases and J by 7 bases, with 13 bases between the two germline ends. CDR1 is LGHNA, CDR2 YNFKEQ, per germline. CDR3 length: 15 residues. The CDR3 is CASSQDLQVRQPQHF. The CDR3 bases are TGTGCCAGCAGCCAAGATTTGCAGGTTCGGCAGCCCCAGCATTTT.

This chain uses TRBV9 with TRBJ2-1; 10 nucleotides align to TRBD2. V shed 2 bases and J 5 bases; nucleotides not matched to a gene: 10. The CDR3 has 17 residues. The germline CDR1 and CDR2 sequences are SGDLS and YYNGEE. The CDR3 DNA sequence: TGTGCCAGCAGCGTTTATCCCGGAGCGGGGGGGGACAATGAGCAGTTCTTC. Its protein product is CASSVYPGAGGDNEQFF.

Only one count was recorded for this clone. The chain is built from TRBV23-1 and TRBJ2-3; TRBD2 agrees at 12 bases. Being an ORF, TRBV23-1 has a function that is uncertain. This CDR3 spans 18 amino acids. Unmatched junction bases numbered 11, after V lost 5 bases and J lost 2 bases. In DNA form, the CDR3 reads TGCGCCAGCAGTTGGACTAGCGGGATCTCGACCTACACAGATACGCAGTATTTT. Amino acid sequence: CASSWTSGISTYTDTQYF.